What follows are 19 T cell receptor beta chains derived from one specimen sequenced in a study of cytomegalovirus exposure and HLA in healthy donors. PCR amplification relied on 60 Vbeta primers (plus 13 Jbeta primers). Only in-frame clones appear in the TCRdb table, and some are missing; sequencing was by immunoSEQ multiplex PCR. The repertoire includes some 160,000 clones, roughly 70% of them detected once, and 1.5% to 2% sits in the top ten. The sample taken for sequencing was PBMCs. The receptors here all came from a woman aged 35 to 49 in good health and CMV-seronegative.

The chain carries TRBV5-4 and TRBJ1-3; D ambiguous. Germline V gene lookup returns CDR1 SGHNT and CDR2 YYREEE (reference sequence). The V gene lost 4 bases and the J gene lost 0 bases, with 5 bases spanning the gap. The CDR3 contains 13 residues. The CDR3 region is CASSHGSGNTIYF. CDR3 coding DNA: TGTGCCAGCAGCCACGGCTCTGGAAACACCATATATTTT. Combining the CDR3 with reference TRBV5-4 and TRBJ1-3 gives the whole variable domain ETGVTQSPTHLIKTRGQQVTLRCSSQSGHNTVSWYQQALGQGPQFIFQYYREEENGRGNFPPRFSGLQFPNYSSELNVNALELDDSALYLCASSHGSGNTIYFGEGSWLTVV.

This chain connects TRBV2 to TRBJ1-6, with 8 bases lining up with TRBD1. The germline V gene has CDR1 SNHLY and CDR2 FYNNEI. The CDR3 covers 15 residues. The V segment lost 3 bases and the J segment 6 bases; nucleotides outside the gene matches: 4. CDR3 loop: CASSDTGGSNSPLHF. The CDR3 bases are TGTGCCAGCAGTGACACAGGGGGAAGTAATTCACCCCTCCACTTT.

This clone was observed a handful of times. The CDR3 loop is CASSPGQGTKLFF. DNA of the CDR3: TGCGCCAGCAGCCCGGGACAGGGGACGAAACTGTTTTTT. J is TRBJ1-4 and V is TRBV5-1; 10 nucleotides agree with TRBD1. The CDR3 is 13 amino acids. Germline lookup yields CDR1 SGHRS and CDR2 YFSETQ. V lost 4 bases to trimming and J lost 11 bases; unmatched junction nucleotides: 5. Supplemented by reference TRBV5-1 and TRBJ1-4, the full variable domain reads KAGVTQTPRYLIKTRGQQVTLSCSPISGHRSVSWYQQTPGQGLQFLFEYFSETQRNKGNFPGRFSGRQFSNSRSEMNVSTLELGDSALYLCASSPGQGTKLFFGSGTQLSVL.

Turning to this clone: One junction end disagrees with the germline gene, perhaps due to a read error. The chain has TRBV6-6 and TRBJ1-2, with 9 bases identical to TRBD1. The CDR3 is made up of 16 amino acids. From germline, CDR1 is MNHNY and CDR2 SVGAGI (reference sequence). The chain's CDR3 is CASSDSGTGPGGGYTF. The CDR3 DNA sequence: TGTGCCAGCAGTGACTCGGGGACAGGGCCCGGAGGGGGCTACACCTTC.

This clone has just a few counts. The rearrangement uses TRBV9 and TRBJ1-1; TRBD1 might be the D (6 bases). From germline, CDR1 is SGDLS and CDR2 YYNGEE. CDR3 length equals 17 residues. The V end lost 0 bases, the J end lost 3 bases, and 18 bases lay between the germline ends. The CDR3 DNA follows: TGTGCCAGCAGCGTAGCCGTGGGGGCGCATTTAGACACTGAAGCTTTCTTT. It is translated as CASSVAVGAHLDTEAFF.

The chain recombines TRBV5-1 with TRBJ2-5; TRBD2 aligns across 13 bases. TRBJ2-7 explains the end of the DNA better; the J call may be wrong. The CDR3 loop spans 18 amino acids. CDR1 and CDR2 from the germline V gene are SGHRS and YFSETQ. Here the CDR3 reads CASSLALRLAGGGYEQYF. The CDR3 DNA follows: TGCGCCAGCAGCTTGGCCTTGAGACTAGCGGGAGGTGGATACGAGCAGTACTTC.

DNA for the CDR3: TGTGCCAGCAGCGTAGACGGGTGGGAGACCCAGTACTTC. This sequence encodes CASSVDGWETQYF. J is TRBJ2-5 and V is TRBV9, with no clear D. The CDR3 has 13 amino acids. The ends were cut back, 0 bases at V and 5 bases at J, with 8 bases in the middle. Germline V gene data show CDR1 as SGDLS and CDR2 as YYNGEE.

This clone appeared once. The CDR3 is CASSRRGGVTDTQYF. The DNA of the CDR3 is TGTGCCAGCAGCCGGCGCGGGGGGGTCACAGATACGCAGTATTTT. The rearrangement joins TRBV28 to TRBJ2-3, with 9 bases that match TRBD2. The V gene end was trimmed by 6 bases and the J gene end by 2 bases; junction bases not matched to a gene: 6. CDR1 and CDR2 from the germline V gene are MDHEN and SYDVKM. The CDR3 has 15 amino acids.

This sequence joins TRBV5-1 and TRBJ1-4, with D perhaps TRBD1 (6 bases). The germline V gene encodes CDR1 SGHRS and CDR2 YFSETQ. The length of the CDR3 is 15 residues. Trimming took off 4 bases at V and 8 bases at J, with 18 bases between the two ends. In nucleotides, the CDR3 is TGCGCCAGCAGCACCACCGGATCGCAGGGGGAAAAACTGTTTTTT. It is translated as CASSTTGSQGEKLFF.

J is TRBJ2-7 and V is TRBV7-9; 11 bases agree with TRBD1. The CDR3 consists of 14 residues. Germline V gives CDR1 SEHNR, CDR2 FQNEAQ (reference sequence). J gave up 5 bases and V 3 bases, and 3 bases lay outside the gene matches. In DNA, the CDR3 is TGTGCCAGCAGCTTGTTGGGACAGGGGGACGAGCAGTACTTC. Translation: CASSLLGQGDEQYF. The whole variable domain, filled in from reference TRBV7-9 and TRBJ2-7, reads DTGVSQNPRHKITKRGQNVTFRCDPISEHNRLYWYRQTLGQGPEFLTYFQNEAQLEKSRLLSDRFSAERPKGSFSTLEIQRTEQGDSAMYLCASSLLGQGDEQYFGPGTRLTVT.

The CDR3 loop is CASSLLAQQGGMDTQYF. For the CDR3, the DNA is TGTGCCAGCAGCTTGCTTGCTCAACAGGGGGGCATGGATACGCAGTATTTT. This chain joins TRBV5-4 and TRBJ2-3, with 8 bases matching TRBD1. V shed 1 base, J shed 6 bases, and the junction held 13 bases outside the gene matches. Germline V CDR1 and CDR2: SGHNT, YYREEE (reference sequence). The CDR3 totals 17 residues.

J is TRBJ2-1 and V is TRBV7-9, with D tentatively TRBD2 (5 bases). The ends were cut back, 4 bases at V and 9 bases at J, with 19 bases in the middle. The V gene's germline CDR1 is SEHNR and CDR2 FQNEAQ (reference sequence). The CDR3 sequence is 15 residues long. CDR3 in amino acids: CASSSRTHPISEQFF. DNA for the CDR3: TGTGCCAGCAGCTCCCGGACTCATCCGATCAGTGAGCAGTTCTTC.

This clone has only one observation. The chain combines TRBV6-1 with TRBJ2-5; 8 bases fit TRBD1. Germline CDR1 is MNHNS and CDR2 is SASEGT. The CDR3 consists of 15 residues. Unmatched junction bases numbered 12, after V lost 7 bases and J lost 5 bases. The DNA of the CDR3 is TGTGCCAGCAAACTTAAAGGGACAGGTGGGGAGACCCAGTACTTC. Amino acid sequence: CASKLKGTGGETQYF.

By share, this clone ranks as medium-sized. J is TRBJ1-1 and V is TRBV5-5, with no clear D. This CDR3 spans 14 amino acids. The germline V gene encodes CDR1 SGHKS and CDR2 YYEKEE (reference sequence). V was cut by 2 bases and J by 1 base, with 9 bases left in between. CDR3 sequence: CASSLFTENTEAFF. The DNA for the CDR3 is TGTGCCAGCAGCTTATTTACAGAGAACACTGAAGCTTTCTTT.

This clone was counted once. The chain couples TRBV18 to TRBJ1-1; 8 bases agree with TRBD1. The CDR3 has 19 amino acids. The germline V gene encodes CDR1 KGHSH and CDR2 LQKENI. After removal of 6 bases from V and 0 bases from J, the junction contained 18 bases not matched to a gene. As DNA, the CDR3 is TGTGCCAGCTCCAGGGACAGGCTTCAACCGGTACACATGAACACTGAAGCTTTCTTT. Its translation is CASSRDRLQPVHMNTEAFF. Supplemented by reference TRBV18 and TRBJ1-1, the full variable domain reads NAGVMQNPRHLVRRRGQEARLRCSPMKGHSHVYWYRQLPEEGLKFMVYLQKENIIDESGMPKERFSAEFPKEGPSILRIQQVVRGDSAAYFCASSRDRLQPVHMNTEAFFGQGTRLTVV.

V gene TRBV11-3 combines with J gene TRBJ2-7; 12 positions agree with TRBD1. With V trimmed by 5 bases and J by 4 bases, 6 bases remained unmatched. The germline V gene encodes CDR1 SGHNT and CDR2 YENEEA. The CDR3 is made up of 15 amino acids. CDR3 bases: TGTGCCAGCAGCCTAGGGACAGGGGGCAGATACGAGCAGTACTTC. This translates into CASSLGTGGRYEQYF.

The rearrangement joins TRBV6-1 to TRBJ2-7; no clear D gene. The V gene's germline CDR1 is MNHNS and CDR2 SASEGT. Trimming left V 3 bases short and J 1 base short, with 7 bases between. This CDR3 region has 13 residues. The DNA for the CDR3 is TGTGCCAGCAGTGATGGGCTTTCCTACGAGCAGTACTTC. Protein sequence: CASSDGLSYEQYF.

This clone turned up a few times. The rearrangement joins TRBV5-5 to TRBJ1-2; TRBD1 matches 8 bases. The V gene end was trimmed by 5 bases and the J gene end by 4 bases; junction bases not matched to a gene: 13. The germline CDR1 and CDR2 sequences are SGHKS and YYEKEE (reference sequence). This CDR3 has 16 residues. Written as DNA, the CDR3 is TGTGCCAGCAGTTTGATCTATGGACAGGGCCTCTATGGCTACACCTTC. It yields the protein CASSLIYGQGLYGYTF.

This clone has a handful of counts. The chain carries TRBV7-6 and TRBJ2-7; 9 bases are shared with TRBD1. V was pared by 5 bases and J by 4 bases, with 6 bases of the junction left unmatched. The germline gives CDR1 SGHVS, CDR2 FNYEAQ. This CDR3 has 14 amino acids. The CDR3 sequence is CASSHGQGLYEQYF. The DNA for the CDR3 is TGTGCCAGCAGCCACGGACAGGGGCTGTACGAGCAGTACTTC.